The 14 T cell receptor beta chains in this list originate from one sample, sequenced in a study of blood T cell repertoires in COVID-19. Repertoires were generated with immunoSEQ multiplex PCR, while TCRdb's copy carries only in-frame clones and drops some. The data contain 150,000 to 200,000 clones, just over 90% of them seen just once; the ten biggest clones take up around 4.8%. Sequencing was done on a sample of peripheral blood. Every receptor here comes from a man aged 18 to 29 with COVID-19, enrolled during active disease.

The chain recombines TRBV9 with TRBJ1-2, with D maybe TRBD1 (5 bases). Germline V gene lookup returns CDR1 SGDLS and CDR2 YYNGEE. V shed 3 bases and J shed 2 bases, with 11 bases lying between them. This CDR3 has 14 amino acids. The CDR3 DNA is TGTGCCAGCAGCGACCGGGGGGACAACTATGGCTACACCTTC. It yields the protein CASSDRGDNYGYTF.

The rearrangement links TRBV7-9 to TRBJ1-3; D is possibly TRBD1 (6 bases). V lost 5 bases, J lost 3 bases, and 14 bases lay in between. The V gene's germline CDR1 is SEHNR and CDR2 FQNEAQ (reference sequence). The CDR3 sequence is 15 residues long. CDR3 region: CASSSRGAGGNTIYF. Written as DNA, the CDR3 is TGTGCCAGCAGCAGCCGGGGGGCTGGTGGAAACACCATATATTTT. Variable domain in full (rest from reference TRBV7-9 and TRBJ1-3): DTGVSQNPRHKITKRGQNVTFRCDPISEHNRLYWYRQTLGQGPEFLTYFQNEAQLEKSRLLSDRFSAERPKGSFSTLEIQRTEQGDSAMYLCASSSRGAGGNTIYFGEGSWLTVV.

The chain has TRBV13 and TRBJ2-1; 8 nucleotides line up with TRBD2. CDR1 and CDR2 (germline): PRHDT, FYEKMQ (reference sequence). The CDR3 covers 15 residues. Trimming removed 4 bases from V and 2 bases from J; junction bases left unmatched: 4. CDR3 nucleotide sequence: TGTGCCAGCAGCTCCAGACTAGCGCCCTACAATGAGCAGTTCTTC. Encoded protein: CASSSRLAPYNEQFF.

This clone was observed a few times. This sequence joins TRBV9 and TRBJ2-1, with TRBD2 matching 7 bases. There are 15 residues in the CDR3. Germline trimming cut 4 bases from V and 7 bases from J; bases unmatched to any gene: 11. Germline V gene data show CDR1 as SGDLS and CDR2 as YYNGEE. CDR3: CASSLRWEGLNEQFF. In nucleotides, the CDR3 is TGTGCCAGCAGCCTCAGGTGGGAGGGATTAAATGAGCAGTTCTTC.

This clone occurred once. The V and J genes are TRBV5-1 and TRBJ2-3, with 8 bases that match TRBD2. The junction had 10 bases not matched to a gene; V was cut back by 3 bases and J by 1 base. CDR3 length: 17 residues. The V gene's germline CDR1 is SGHRS and CDR2 YFSETQ. The DNA of the CDR3 is TGCGCCAGCAGCTCGGGAGGGGCGGGAGTTGGCACAGATACGCAGTATTTT. It specifies CASSSGGAGVGTDTQYF.

This clone was seen just once. V usage is TRBV7-2 and J usage is TRBJ1-5, with a weak D call TRBD1 (6 bases). From germline, CDR1 is SGHTA and CDR2 FQGNSA. The germline V and J ends were trimmed by 1 base and 11 bases, with 15 bases remaining between them. The CDR3 spans 14 residues. The CDR3 region is CASSLGTDIKSQHF. CDR3 DNA sequence: TGTGCCAGCAGCTTAGGGACAGACATCAAGTCCCAGCATTTT.

The chain carries TRBV5-4 and TRBJ2-3, with 15 bases identical to TRBD2. Germline CDR1 reads SGHNT; CDR2 reads YYREEE (reference sequence). This CDR3 comprises 16 residues. Unmatched junction bases numbered 6, after V lost 4 bases and J lost 6 bases. The CDR3 reads CASSTGLAGGSDTQYF. The CDR3 coding sequence is TGTGCCAGCAGCACGGGACTAGCGGGAGGTTCGGATACGCAGTATTTT.

The chain employs TRBV7-2 and TRBJ1-3, with D unclear. Trimming cost V 4 bases and J 1 base, with 5 bases left between them. This CDR3 is 13 amino acids long. Germline values: CDR1 SGHTA, CDR2 FQGNSA. The CDR3 sequence is CASSSPSGNTIYF. In DNA form, the CDR3 reads TGTGCCAGCAGCTCTCCTTCTGGAAACACCATATATTTT.

The V gene is TRBV28, the J gene TRBJ1-4; 7 nucleotides align to TRBD1. Unmatched junction bases numbered 5, after V lost 11 bases and J lost 8 bases. From germline, CDR1 is MDHEN and CDR2 SYDVKM. The CDR3 extends over 11 amino acids. The CDR3 spells CAGGRGEKLFF. Here the CDR3 DNA reads TGTGCCGGAGGCAGGGGGGAAAAACTGTTTTTT.

The chain employs TRBV7-2 and TRBJ2-3; D is perhaps TRBD2 (5 bases). This CDR3 has 15 amino acids. Trimming stripped 5 bases from V and 1 base from J, with 13 bases between. Looked up from germline, CDR1 is SGHTA and CDR2 is FQGNSA. DNA of the CDR3: TGTGCCAGCAGCCCAATAGCGCTGGGCACAGATACGCAGTATTTT. It codes for CASSPIALGTDTQYF.

This chain links TRBV27 with TRBJ2-2; 7 nucleotides match TRBD2. Germline assignment: CDR1 MNHEY and CDR2 SMNVEV (reference sequence). The ends lost 5 bases at V and 5 bases at J; junction bases unmatched: 11. The CDR3 is 16 residues long. The CDR3 coding sequence is TGTGCCAGCAGTCACGCTTGGAGCGGGATAACCGGGGAGCTGTTTTTT. Protein sequence: CASSHAWSGITGELFF.

The gene calls are TRBV6-1 and TRBJ2-5; TRBD1 matches 8 bases. CDR3 length: 16 residues. V was pared by 3 bases and J by 5 bases, with 11 bases of the junction left unmatched. Germline loops: CDR1 MNHNS, CDR2 SASEGT. The CDR3, as DNA: TGTGCCAGCAGTGAGGACCCGACAGGGGTGGGTGAGACCCAGTACTTC. This codes for CASSEDPTGVGETQYF.

This clone was seen a handful of times. The genes are TRBV30 and TRBJ1-3, with 7 bases fitting TRBD1. CDR1 and CDR2 from the germline V gene are GTSNPN and SVGIG (reference sequence). The CDR3 loop spans 13 amino acids. V lost 4 bases and J lost 5; bases outside the gene matches: 5. This CDR3 is CAWTGDSRNTIYF. CDR3 coding DNA: TGTGCCTGGACTGGGGACAGCCGAAACACCATATATTTT.

The count of this clone is one. This sequence joins TRBV29-1 and TRBJ1-5; D is undetermined. Germline V gene lookup returns CDR1 SQVTM and CDR2 ANQGSEA. CDR3 length equals 12 residues. Trimming cost V 4 bases and J 2 bases, with 6 bases left between them. CDR3 in amino acids: CSVVIGNQPQHF. In nucleotides, the CDR3 is TGCAGCGTTGTAATCGGCAATCAGCCCCAGCATTTT.